The entry below gives a single T cell receptor (beta chain) sequence along with its context. Its antigen remains unknown. These data are taken from a study of T cell responses to AZD1222 COVID-19 vaccine. Looking at the study overall: Whether given at about 4 or about 12 weeks, second doses were pooled.

The length of the CDR3 is 14 residues. V was pared by 6 bases and J by 2 bases, with 7 bases of the junction left unmatched. Germline V CDR1 and CDR2: SGHNT, YYREEE (reference sequence). TCRdb's copy holds only in-frame clones and misses some; the assay was immunoSEQ multiplex PCR. The table has 110,000 to 150,000 clones, more than 80% seen once. Study conclusions and caveats: Regions 160-218 and 743-854 held dominance among vaccine-associated CD4 TCRs, which spanned spike. There were mostly white British donors and more females than males, and clonal diversity was possibly underestimated.

The chain combines TRBV5-4 with TRBJ1-1; 7 bases map to TRBD1. The receptor's source is an adult in good health. This specimen was peripheral blood, taken on day 0 of AZD1222 vaccination. The CDR3 DNA reads as TGTGCCAGCACCGTGGGACAGAGAAACACTGAAGCTTTCTTT. The encoded protein is CASTVGQRNTEAFF. Full variable domain (rest looked up from reference TRBV5-4 and TRBJ1-1): ETGVTQSPTHLIKTRGQQVTLRCSSQSGHNTVSWYQQALGQGPQFIFQYYREEENGRGNFPPRFSGLQFPNYSSELNVNALELDDSALYLCASTVGQRNTEAFFGQGTRLTVV.